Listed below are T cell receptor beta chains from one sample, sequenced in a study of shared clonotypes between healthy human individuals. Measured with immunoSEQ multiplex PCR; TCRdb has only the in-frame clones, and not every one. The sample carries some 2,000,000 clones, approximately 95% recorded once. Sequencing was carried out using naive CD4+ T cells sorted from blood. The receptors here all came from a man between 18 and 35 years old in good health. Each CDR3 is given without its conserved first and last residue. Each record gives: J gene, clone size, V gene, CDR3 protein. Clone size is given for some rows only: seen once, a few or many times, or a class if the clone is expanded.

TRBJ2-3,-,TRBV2,ASSEGVTQY
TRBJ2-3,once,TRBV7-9,ASSSGTSGATDTQY
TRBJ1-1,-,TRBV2,ASRDDRGFTEAF
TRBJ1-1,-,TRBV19,ASSPIAGNTEAF
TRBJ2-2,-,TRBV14,ASSLSVTGELF
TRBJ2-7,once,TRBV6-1,ASSGVAGGLYEQY
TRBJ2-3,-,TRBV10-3,AISEGDGTDTQY
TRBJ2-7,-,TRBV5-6,ASSWGLAGDEQY
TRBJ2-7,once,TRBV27,ASSLRQGGTYEQY
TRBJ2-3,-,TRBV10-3,ATTPTSGRATDTQY
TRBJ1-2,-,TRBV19,ASSIYSRDGYT
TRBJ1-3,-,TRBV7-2,ASSLVEGVSGNTIY
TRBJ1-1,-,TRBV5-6,ASSLLRNTEAF
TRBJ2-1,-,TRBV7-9,ASSPVGSYNEQF
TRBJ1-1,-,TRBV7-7,ASRPGQSNTGTEAF
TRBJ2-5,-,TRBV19,ASSIATGQETQY
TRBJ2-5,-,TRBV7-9,ASSFVQQQETQY
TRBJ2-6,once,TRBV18,ASSPFPGANVLT
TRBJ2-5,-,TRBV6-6,ASSSYRQGGETQY
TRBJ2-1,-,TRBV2,ASGTLASSNEQF
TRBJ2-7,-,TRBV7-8,ASSSVQGREQY
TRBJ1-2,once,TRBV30,AWTGGAGGYT